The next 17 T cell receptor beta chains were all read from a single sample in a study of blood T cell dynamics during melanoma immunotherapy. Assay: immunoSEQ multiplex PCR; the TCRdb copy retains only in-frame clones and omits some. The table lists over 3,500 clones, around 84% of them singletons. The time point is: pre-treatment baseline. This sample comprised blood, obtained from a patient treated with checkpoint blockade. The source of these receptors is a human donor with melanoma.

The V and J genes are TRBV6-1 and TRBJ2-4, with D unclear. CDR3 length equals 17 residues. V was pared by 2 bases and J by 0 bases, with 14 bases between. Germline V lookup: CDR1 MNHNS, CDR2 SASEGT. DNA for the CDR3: TGTGCCAGCAGTGAACGGACGACCCCTTTAGCCAAAAACATTCAGTACTTC. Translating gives CASSERTTPLAKNIQYF.

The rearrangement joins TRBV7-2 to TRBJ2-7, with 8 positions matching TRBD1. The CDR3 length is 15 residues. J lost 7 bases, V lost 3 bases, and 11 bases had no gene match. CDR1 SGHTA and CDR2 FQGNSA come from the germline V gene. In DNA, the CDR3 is TGTGCCAGCAGCTTTTCCGGGACAGGTACCTGGGAGCAGTACTTC. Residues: CASSFSGTGTWEQYF. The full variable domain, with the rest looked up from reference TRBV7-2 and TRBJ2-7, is GAGVSQSPSNKVTEKGKDVELRCDPISGHTALYWYRQSLGQGLEFLIYFQGNSAPDKSGLPSDRFSAERTGGSVSTLTIQRTQQEDSAVYLCASSFSGTGTWEQYFGPGTRLTVT.

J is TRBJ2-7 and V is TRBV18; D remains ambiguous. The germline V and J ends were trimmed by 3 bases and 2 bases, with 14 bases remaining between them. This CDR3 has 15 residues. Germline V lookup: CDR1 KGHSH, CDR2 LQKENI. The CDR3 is CASSPPNTAAYEQYF. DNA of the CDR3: TGTGCCAGCTCACCCCCCAATACAGCTGCCTACGAGCAGTACTTC. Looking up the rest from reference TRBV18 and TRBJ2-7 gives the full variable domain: NAGVMQNPRHLVRRRGQEARLRCSPMKGHSHVYWYRQLPEEGLKFMVYLQKENIIDESGMPKERFSAEFPKEGPSILRIQQVVRGDSAAYFCASSPPNTAAYEQYFGPGTRLTVT.

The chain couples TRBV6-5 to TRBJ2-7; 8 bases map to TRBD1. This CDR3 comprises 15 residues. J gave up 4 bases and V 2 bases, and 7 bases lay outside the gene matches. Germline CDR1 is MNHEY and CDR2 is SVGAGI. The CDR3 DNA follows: TGTGCCAGCAGTTACGCAGGGGGCGTGGGTTACGAGCAGTACTTC. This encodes CASSYAGGVGYEQYF.

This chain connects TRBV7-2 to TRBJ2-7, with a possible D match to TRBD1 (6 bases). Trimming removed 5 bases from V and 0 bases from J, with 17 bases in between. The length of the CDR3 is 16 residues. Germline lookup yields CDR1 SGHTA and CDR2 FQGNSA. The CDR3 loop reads CASSQDPGQSSYEQYF. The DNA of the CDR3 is TGTGCCAGCAGCCAAGACCCAGGACAGAGCTCCTACGAGCAGTACTTC.

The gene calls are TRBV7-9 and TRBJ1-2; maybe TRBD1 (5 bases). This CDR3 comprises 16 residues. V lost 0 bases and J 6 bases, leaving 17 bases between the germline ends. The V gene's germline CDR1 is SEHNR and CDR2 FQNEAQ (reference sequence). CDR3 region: CASSLAAGSFGHGYTF. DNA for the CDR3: TGTGCCAGCAGCTTAGCGGCAGGGAGCTTCGGCCATGGCTACACCTTC. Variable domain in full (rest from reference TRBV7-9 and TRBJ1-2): DTGVSQNPRHKITKRGQNVTFRCDPISEHNRLYWYRQTLGQGPEFLTYFQNEAQLEKSRLLSDRFSAERPKGSFSTLEIQRTEQGDSAMYLCASSLAAGSFGHGYTFGSGTRLTVV.

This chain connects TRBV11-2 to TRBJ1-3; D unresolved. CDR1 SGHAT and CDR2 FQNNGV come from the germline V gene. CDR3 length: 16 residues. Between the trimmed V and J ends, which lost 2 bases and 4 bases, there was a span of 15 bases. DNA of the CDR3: TGTGCCAGCAGCTTAATCAGGCCCGGGCTGGGAAACACCATATATTTT. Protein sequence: CASSLIRPGLGNTIYF.

CDR3 sequence reads: CASSIRTGLNTEAFF. Written as DNA, the CDR3 is TGTGCCAGTAGTATAAGGACAGGATTGAACACTGAAGCTTTCTTT. The gene calls are TRBV19 and TRBJ1-1, with 7 bases identical to TRBD1. The CDR3 totals 15 residues. J was trimmed by 0 bases and V by 2 bases; bases with no gene match: 3. Germline loops: CDR1 LNHDA, CDR2 SQIVND (reference sequence).

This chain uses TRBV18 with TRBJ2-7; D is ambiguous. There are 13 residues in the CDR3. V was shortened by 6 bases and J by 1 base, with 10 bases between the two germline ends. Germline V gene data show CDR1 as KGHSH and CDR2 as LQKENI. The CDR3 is CASSPGASYEQYF. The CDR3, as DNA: TGTGCCAGCTCTCCGGGCGCATCCTACGAGCAGTACTTC.

The CDR3 reads CASSNNGYEQYF. The CDR3 coding sequence is TGTGCCAGCAGCAATAACGGCTACGAGCAGTACTTC. The chain couples TRBV9 to TRBJ2-7; unclear D gene. This CDR3 region has 12 residues. Germline-derived CDR1 and CDR2 are SGDLS and YYNGEE. Trimming stripped 4 bases from V and 3 bases from J, with 8 bases between.

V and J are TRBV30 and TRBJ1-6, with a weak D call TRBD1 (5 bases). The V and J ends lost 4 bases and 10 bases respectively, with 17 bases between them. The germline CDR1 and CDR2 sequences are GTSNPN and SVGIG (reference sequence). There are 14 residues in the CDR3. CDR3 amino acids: CAWTSWGTGSPLHF. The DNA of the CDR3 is TGTGCCTGGACCTCATGGGGGACTGGATCACCCCTCCACTTT.

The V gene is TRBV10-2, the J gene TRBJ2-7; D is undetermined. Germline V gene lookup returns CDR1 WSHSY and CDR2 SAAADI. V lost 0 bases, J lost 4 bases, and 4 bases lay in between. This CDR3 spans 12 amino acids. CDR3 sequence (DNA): TGCGCCAGCAGTGAGTCGAAATACGAGCAGTACTTC. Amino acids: CASSESKYEQYF.

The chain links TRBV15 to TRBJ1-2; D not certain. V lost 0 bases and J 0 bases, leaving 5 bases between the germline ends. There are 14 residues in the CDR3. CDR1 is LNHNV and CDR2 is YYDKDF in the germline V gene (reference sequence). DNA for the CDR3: TGTGCCACCAGCAGAGACCAGCCTAACTATGGCTACACCTTC. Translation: CATSRDQPNYGYTF. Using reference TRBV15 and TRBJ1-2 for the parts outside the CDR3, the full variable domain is DAMVIQNPRYQVTQFGKPVTLSCSQTLNHNVMYWYQQKSSQAPKLLFHYYDKDFNNEADTPDNFQSRRPNTSFCFLDIRSPGLGDTAMYLCATSRDQPNYGYTFGSGTRLTVV.

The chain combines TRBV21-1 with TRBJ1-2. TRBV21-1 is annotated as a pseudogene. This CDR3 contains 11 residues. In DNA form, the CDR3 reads TGTGCCAGCAGCAAAGCGAAGGGCTACACCTTC. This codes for CASSKAKGYTF.

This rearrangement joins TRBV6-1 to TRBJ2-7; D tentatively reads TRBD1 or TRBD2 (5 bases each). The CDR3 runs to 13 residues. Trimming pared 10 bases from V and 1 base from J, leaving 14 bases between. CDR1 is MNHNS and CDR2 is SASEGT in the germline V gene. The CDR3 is CATTGTPSYEQYF. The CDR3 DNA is TGTGCCACCACCGGGACGCCTTCCTACGAGCAGTACTTC.

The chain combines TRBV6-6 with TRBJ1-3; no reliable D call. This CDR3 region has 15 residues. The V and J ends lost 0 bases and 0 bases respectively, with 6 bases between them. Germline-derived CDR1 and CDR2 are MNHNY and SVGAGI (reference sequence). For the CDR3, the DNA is TGTGCCAGCAGTTACTCAGTGACCTCTGGAAACACCATATATTTT. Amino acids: CASSYSVTSGNTIYF.

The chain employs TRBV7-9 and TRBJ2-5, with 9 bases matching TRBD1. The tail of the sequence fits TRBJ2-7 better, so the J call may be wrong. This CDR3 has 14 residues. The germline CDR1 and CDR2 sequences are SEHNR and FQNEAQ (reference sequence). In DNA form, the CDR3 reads TGTGCCAGCAGCTTAGAGGGACAGGGTTACGAGCAGTACTTC. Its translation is CASSLEGQGYEQYF.